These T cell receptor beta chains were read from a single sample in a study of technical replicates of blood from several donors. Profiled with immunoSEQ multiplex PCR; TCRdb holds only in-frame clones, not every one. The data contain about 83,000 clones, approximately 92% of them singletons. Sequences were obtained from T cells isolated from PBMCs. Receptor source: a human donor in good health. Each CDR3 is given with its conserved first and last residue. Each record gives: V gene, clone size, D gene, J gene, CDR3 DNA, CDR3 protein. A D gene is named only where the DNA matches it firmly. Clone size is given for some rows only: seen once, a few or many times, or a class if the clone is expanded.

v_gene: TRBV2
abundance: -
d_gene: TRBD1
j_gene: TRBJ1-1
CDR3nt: TGTGCCAGCAGTGATGAAGGGGGCGCGTACACTGAAGCTTTCTTT
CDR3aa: CASSDEGGAYTEAFF

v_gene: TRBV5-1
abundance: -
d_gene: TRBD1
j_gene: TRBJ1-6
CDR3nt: TGCGCCAGCAAACCTTCCGGGACAGGGCTCGTCGGTTCACCCCTCCACTTT
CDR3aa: CASKPSGTGLVGSPLHF

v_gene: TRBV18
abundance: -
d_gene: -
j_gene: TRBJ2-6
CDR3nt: TGTGCCAGCTCACTCTCCTCTGGGGCCAACGTCCTGACTTTC
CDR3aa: CASSLSSGANVLTF

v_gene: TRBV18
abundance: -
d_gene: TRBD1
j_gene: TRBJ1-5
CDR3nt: TGTGCCAGCTCACCGGGGACAGGTAACCAGCCCCAGCATTTT
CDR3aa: CASSPGTGNQPQHF

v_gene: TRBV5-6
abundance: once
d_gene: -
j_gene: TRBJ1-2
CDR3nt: TGTGCCAGCAGCTCCCCAGGGGCGCGTGGCTACACCTTC
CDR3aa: CASSSPGARGYTF

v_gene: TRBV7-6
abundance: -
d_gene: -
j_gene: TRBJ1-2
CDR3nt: TGTGCCAGCAGCTTAGACAAAAACTATGGCTACACCTTC
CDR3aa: CASSLDKNYGYTF

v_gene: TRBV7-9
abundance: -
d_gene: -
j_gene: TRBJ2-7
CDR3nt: TGTGCCAGCAGACTCGGATGGGCAGGGGATCACGAGCAGTACTTC
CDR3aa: CASRLGWAGDHEQYF

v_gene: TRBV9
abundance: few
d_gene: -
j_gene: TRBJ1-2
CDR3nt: TGTGCCAGCAGCGTCTCCGCCACGCGGGAGGTTGGGTATGGCTACACCTTC
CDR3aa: CASSVSATREVGYGYTF

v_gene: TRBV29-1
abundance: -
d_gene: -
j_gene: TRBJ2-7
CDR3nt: TGCAGCGTTGAACTCAGGAACTACGAGCAGTACTTC
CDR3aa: CSVELRNYEQYF

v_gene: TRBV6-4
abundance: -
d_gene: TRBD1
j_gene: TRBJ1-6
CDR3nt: TGTGCCAGCAGTGACTCGAAGAGACAGGGTTCTAATTCACCCCTCCACTTT
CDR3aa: CASSDSKRQGSNSPLHF

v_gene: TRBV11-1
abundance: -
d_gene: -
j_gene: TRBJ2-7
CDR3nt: TGTGCCAGCAGCTTCTCGGGTTACGAGCAGTACTTC
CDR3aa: CASSFSGYEQYF

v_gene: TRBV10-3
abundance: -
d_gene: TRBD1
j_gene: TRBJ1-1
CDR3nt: TGTGCCATCACTCCGACAGGGCCTAACACTGAAGCTTTCTTT
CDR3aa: CAITPTGPNTEAFF

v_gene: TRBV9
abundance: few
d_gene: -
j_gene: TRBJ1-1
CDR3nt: TGTGCCAGCAGCGTAGTCGGGGGGACCACTGAAGCTTTCTTT
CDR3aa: CASSVVGGTTEAFF

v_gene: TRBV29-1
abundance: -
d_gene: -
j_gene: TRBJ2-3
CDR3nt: TGCAGCGCCCGCGACGGAGGAGATACGCAGTATTTT
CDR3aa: CSARDGGDTQYF

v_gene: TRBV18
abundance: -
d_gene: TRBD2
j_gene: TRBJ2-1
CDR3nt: TGTGCCAGCTCACCACGGACTAGCGGAAACAATGAGCAGTTCTTC
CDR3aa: CASSPRTSGNNEQFF

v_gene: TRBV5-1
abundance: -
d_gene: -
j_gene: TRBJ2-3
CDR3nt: TGCGCCAGCAGCTTTATGAGCACAGATACGCAGTATTTT
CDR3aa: CASSFMSTDTQYF

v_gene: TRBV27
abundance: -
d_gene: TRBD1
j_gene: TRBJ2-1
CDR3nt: TGTGCCAGCACCGAGAGACAGGGGGACCACAATGAGCAGTTCTTC
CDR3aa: CASTERQGDHNEQFF

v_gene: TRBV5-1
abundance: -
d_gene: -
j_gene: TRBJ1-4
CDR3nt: TGCGCCAGCAGCTTTTACTCTGCAACTAATGAAAAACTGTTTTTT
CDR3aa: CASSFYSATNEKLFF

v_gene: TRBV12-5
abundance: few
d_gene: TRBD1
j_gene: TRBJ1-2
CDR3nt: TGTGCTAGTGGTTGGTTACCGTCCAGGGGGCAGGGCTACACCTTC
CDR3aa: CASGWLPSRGQGYTF

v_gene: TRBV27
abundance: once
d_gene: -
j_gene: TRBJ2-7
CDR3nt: TGTGCCAGCAGCCCCAGGGGTTCCTACGAGCAGTACTTC
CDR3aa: CASSPRGSYEQYF

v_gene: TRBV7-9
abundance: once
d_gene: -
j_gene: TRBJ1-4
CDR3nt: TGTGCCAGCAGTGGGGGGGCACTTGCAACTAATGAAAAACTGTTTTTT
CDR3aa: CASSGGALATNEKLFF

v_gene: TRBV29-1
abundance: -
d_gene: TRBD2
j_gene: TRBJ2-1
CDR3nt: TGCAGCGTTGGTCCGTCTAGCGGGATCTATGAGCAGTTCTTC
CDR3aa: CSVGPSSGIYEQFF

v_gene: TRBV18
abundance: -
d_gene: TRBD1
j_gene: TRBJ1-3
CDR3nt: TGTGCCAGCTCACCGTCCGGACAGGGAGTTTTTTCTGGAAACACCATATATTTT
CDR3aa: CASSPSGQGVFSGNTIYF

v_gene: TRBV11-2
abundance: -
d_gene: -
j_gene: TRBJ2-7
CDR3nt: TGTGCCAGCAGCTTAGGTGCATCGGAGTACTTC
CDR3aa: CASSLGASEYF

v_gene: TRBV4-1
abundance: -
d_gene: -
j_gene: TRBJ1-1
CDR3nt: TGCGCCAGCAGCCGACTATTAGGGAAAGCTTTCTTT
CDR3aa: CASSRLLGKAFF

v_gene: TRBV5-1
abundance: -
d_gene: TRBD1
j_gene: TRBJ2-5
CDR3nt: TGCGCCAGCAGCGGAGGGACAGGGGGGCAAGAGACCCAGTACTTC
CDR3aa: CASSGGTGGQETQYF

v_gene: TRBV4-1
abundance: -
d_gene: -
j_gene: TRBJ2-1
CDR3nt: TGCGCCAGCAGCCAAGGGTTACTAGCCCCTAAGAGCAATGAGCAGTTCTTC
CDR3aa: CASSQGLLAPKSNEQFF

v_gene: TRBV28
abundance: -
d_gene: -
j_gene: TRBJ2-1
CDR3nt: TGTGCCAGCAGTGGCGACCACCTAGAAAATGAGCAGTTCTTC
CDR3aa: CASSGDHLENEQFF

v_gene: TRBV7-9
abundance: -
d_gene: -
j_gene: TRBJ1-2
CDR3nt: TGTGCCAGCAGCTTTGAGGGCAACTATGGCTACACCTTC
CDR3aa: CASSFEGNYGYTF

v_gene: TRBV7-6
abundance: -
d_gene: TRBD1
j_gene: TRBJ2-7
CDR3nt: TGTGCCAGCAGCTGGACAGGGGAGGACGAGCAGTACTTC
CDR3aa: CASSWTGEDEQYF

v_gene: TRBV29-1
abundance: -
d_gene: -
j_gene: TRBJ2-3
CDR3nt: TGCAGCGTTGATCTAGCAGATACGCAGTATTTT
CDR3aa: CSVDLADTQYF

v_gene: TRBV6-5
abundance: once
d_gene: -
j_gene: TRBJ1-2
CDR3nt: TGTGCCAGCAGTGCCCCGGGAACAAACTATGGCTACACCTTC
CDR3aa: CASSAPGTNYGYTF

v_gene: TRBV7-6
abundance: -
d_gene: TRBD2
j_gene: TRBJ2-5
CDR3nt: TGTGCCAGCAGCCCAGCGGGGCTCCAAGAGACCCAGTACTTC
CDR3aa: CASSPAGLQETQYF

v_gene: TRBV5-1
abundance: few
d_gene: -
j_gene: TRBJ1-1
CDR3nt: TGCGCCAGCAGCTTGAATTTCGGGAGTGCAGGGAACACTGAAGCTTTCTTT
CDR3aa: CASSLNFGSAGNTEAFF

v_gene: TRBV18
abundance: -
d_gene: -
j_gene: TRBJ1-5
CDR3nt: TGTGCCAGCTCACCACTATCAGATCAGCCCCAGCATTTT
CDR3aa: CASSPLSDQPQHF

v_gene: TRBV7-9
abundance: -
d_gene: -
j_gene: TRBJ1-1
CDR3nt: TGTGCCAGCAGCTCCTTTTCCGAAGCTTTCTTT
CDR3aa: CASSSFSEAFF

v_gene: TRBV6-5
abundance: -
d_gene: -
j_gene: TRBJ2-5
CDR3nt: TGTGCCAGCAGTTACTCAGGGCTTCAAGGGGCCCAGTACTTC
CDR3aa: CASSYSGLQGAQYF

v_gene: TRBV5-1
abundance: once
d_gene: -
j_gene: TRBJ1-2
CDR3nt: TGCGCCAGCAGCTTGGGCGTTGAAGGCCTCCGCCCGGGTGGCTACACCTTC
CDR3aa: CASSLGVEGLRPGGYTF

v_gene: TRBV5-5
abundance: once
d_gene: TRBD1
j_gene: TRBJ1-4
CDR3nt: TGTGCCAGCAGCGTCTTCAGGGGGACACCGAACGAAAAACTGTTTTTT
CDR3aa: CASSVFRGTPNEKLFF

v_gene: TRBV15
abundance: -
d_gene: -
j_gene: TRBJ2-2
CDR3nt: TGTGCCACCAGCAGAGATAGGAGGCGCAGGGGCGCGGATGCCGGGGAGCTGTTTTTT
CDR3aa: CATSRDRRRRGADAGELFF